The 24 T cell receptor beta chains listed next were all sequenced from one sample in a study of PD-1 blockade in mismatch repair-deficient tumors. Data came from immunoSEQ multiplex PCR; TCRdb stores just in-frame clones and leaves some out. Of about 24,000 clones detected, 83% appear once; the ten largest clones hold 20%. The sample here was peripheral blood, taken 12 weeks after starting pembrolizumab. These receptors originate from an adult with mismatch repair-deficient cancer.

In its sample, this clone was seen a few times. The J gene is TRBJ2-3, the V gene TRBV28; TRBD2 agrees at 10 bases. The CDR3 is 17 amino acids. The junction had 6 bases not matched to a gene; V was cut back by 1 base and J by 2 bases. Germline CDR1 reads MDHEN; CDR2 reads SYDVKM. The CDR3 sequence: CASSLFGLAVNTDTQYF. CDR3 sequence (DNA): TGTGCCAGCAGTTTATTTGGACTAGCGGTCAACACAGATACGCAGTATTTT.

The V gene is TRBV10-3, the J gene TRBJ2-7, with 9 bases aligning to TRBD1. The germline V gene has CDR1 ENHRY and CDR2 SYGVKD. This CDR3 is 13 amino acids long. V shed 9 bases and J 5 bases; nucleotides not matched to a gene: 8. CDR3 protein: CAITGDRDHEQYF. The CDR3 DNA is TGTGCCATTACGGGGGACAGGGACCACGAGCAGTACTTC.

The chain links TRBV10-1 to TRBJ2-7; D gene ambiguous. V lost 2 bases and J lost 9, with 17 bases in between. The germline V gene encodes CDR1 WNHNN and CDR2 SYGVQD (reference sequence). The CDR3 totals 14 residues. The CDR3, as DNA: TGCGCCAGCAGTGAGGCTTCCAGCGCCCCAGGGCAGTACTTC. Encoded protein: CASSEASSAPGQYF.

This sequence joins TRBV6-1 and TRBJ1-5; D gene unclear. Trimming removed 5 bases at V and 0 bases at J, with 11 bases between. The V gene's germline CDR1 is MNHNS and CDR2 SASEGT. The CDR3 is 15 amino acids. CDR3 in DNA: TGTGCCAGCAGTTTACAGAGACCTAGCAATCAGCCCCAGCATTTT. Translation: CASSLQRPSNQPQHF.

There are a few counts of this clone. This rearrangement joins TRBV6-4 to TRBJ2-3, with TRBD1 as a possible D gene (5 bases). Germline loops: CDR1 MRHNA, CDR2 SNTAGT. V was pared by 4 bases and J by 2 bases, with 10 bases between. CDR3 size: 14 residues. The CDR3 sequence: CASSVDTSTDTQYF. In nucleotides, the CDR3 is TGTGCCAGCAGTGTGGACACGTCCACAGATACGCAGTATTTT.

This chain links TRBV7-6 with TRBJ2-3, with TRBD2 matching 7 bases. The CDR3 has 19 residues. The germline V gene has CDR1 SGHVS and CDR2 FNYEAQ. Losses at the gene ends were 5 bases for V and 2 bases for J; bases not matched to a gene: 19. The CDR3 loop is CASSRTTTGSSGPTDTQYF. The CDR3 DNA sequence: TGTGCCAGCAGCAGGACAACCACCGGATCTAGCGGTCCCACAGATACGCAGTATTTT.

The genes are TRBV27 and TRBJ2-1, with D possibly TRBD2 on 5 matching bases. The ends were cut back, 6 bases at V and 9 bases at J, with 9 bases in the middle. The CDR3 is 11 amino acids. Germline lookup yields CDR1 MNHEY and CDR2 SMNVEV (reference sequence). CDR3 DNA sequence: TGTGCCAGCAGACGGGGTGGTGAGCAGTTCTTC. This sequence encodes CASRRGGEQFF.

The rearrangement links TRBV9 to TRBJ2-2; D might be TRBD2 (6 bases). There are 16 residues in the CDR3. V lost 0 bases and J lost 5, with 14 bases in between. Germline V gene sequence: CDR1 SGDLS, CDR2 YYNGEE. The DNA of the CDR3 is TGTGCCAGCAGCGTAGAAGGAGGGGCGGGTACCGGGGAGCTGTTTTTT. It translates to CASSVEGGAGTGELFF.

The chain couples TRBV11-3 to TRBJ1-1, with D perhaps TRBD1 (5 bases). V lost 7 bases and J 8 bases, leaving 11 bases between the germline ends. Germline V gives CDR1 SGHNT, CDR2 YENEEA. CDR3 length equals 11 residues. For the CDR3, the DNA is TGTGCCAGCAACCAGGGTGGAGAAGCTTTCTTT. This gives the protein CASNQGGEAFF. Combining the CDR3 with reference TRBV11-3 and TRBJ1-1 gives the whole variable domain EAGVVQSPRYKIIEKKQPVAFWCNPISGHNTLYWYLQNLGQGPELLIRYENEEAVDDSQLPKDRFSAERLKGVDSTLKIQPAELGDSAVYLCASNQGGEAFFGQGTRLTVV.

This chain uses TRBV2 with TRBJ1-1; D remains ambiguous. V lost 2 bases to trimming and J lost 1 base, with 11 bases between them. Germline-derived CDR1 and CDR2 are SNHLY and FYNNEI. The CDR3 consists of 15 residues. CDR3 region: CASSERFAGNTEAFF. CDR3 bases: TGTGCCAGCAGTGAAAGGTTTGCGGGGAACACTGAAGCTTTCTTT.

This sequence joins TRBV29-1 and TRBJ1-1; D is unclear. There are 14 residues in the CDR3. The V gene's germline CDR1 is SQVTM and CDR2 ANQGSEA. V lost 8 bases, J lost 1 base, and 17 bases lay in between. Written as DNA, the CDR3 is TGCAGCTGTGGTTGGGCGAGGGAGAACACTGAAGCTTTCTTT. This translates into CSCGWARENTEAFF.

This chain connects TRBV25-1 to TRBJ2-2; 9 bases align to TRBD2. Trimming removed 4 bases from V and 7 bases from J; junction bases left unmatched: 10. The length of the CDR3 is 16 residues. Germline V gene data show CDR1 as MGHDK and CDR2 as SYGVNS. CDR3 amino acids: CASSATTGLAIGELFF. The CDR3 region has the DNA TGTGCCAGCAGTGCCACTACGGGACTAGCCATCGGGGAGCTGTTTTTT.

In DNA form, the CDR3 reads TGTGCCAGCTCACGGACATTCTACGAGCAGTACTTC. It yields the protein CASSRTFYEQYF. The chain combines TRBV18 with TRBJ2-7, with a weak D call TRBD1 (5 bases). CDR3 size: 12 residues. Germline V gene sequence: CDR1 KGHSH, CDR2 LQKENI. V was pared by 4 bases and J by 3 bases, with 7 bases between.

By its share, this clone is medium-sized (0.01 to 0.1%). The CDR3: CASSEDTHTGELFF. The CDR3, as DNA: TGTGCCAGCAGTGAAGACACCCACACCGGGGAGCTGTTTTTT. V usage is TRBV6-4 and J usage is TRBJ2-2; no clear D. Germline lookup yields CDR1 MRHNA and CDR2 SNTAGT. This CDR3 is built from 14 residues. V lost 3 bases, J lost 3 bases, and 8 bases lay in between.

This clone was seen once. The chain is built from TRBV10-2 and TRBJ2-7; no clear D. This CDR3 region has 14 residues. Germline CDR1 WSHSY, CDR2 SAAADI. V was pared by 3 bases and J by 2 bases, with 11 bases between. This CDR3 reads CASSDWGTPYEQYF. The CDR3 nucleotides are TGCGCCAGCAGTGATTGGGGTACACCCTACGAGCAGTACTTC.

J is TRBJ2-2 and V is TRBV4-2; unclear D gene. Germline V CDR1 and CDR2: LGHNA, YNFKEQ. Between the trimmed V and J ends, which lost 1 base and 7 bases, there was a span of 4 bases. CDR3 length equals 12 residues. CDR3 amino acids: CASSQGDGELFF. As DNA, the CDR3 is TGTGCCAGCAGCCAAGGCGACGGGGAGCTGTTTTTT.

The J gene is TRBJ1-1, the V gene TRBV5-1; 10 bases are shared with TRBD1. Germline trimming cut 0 bases from V and 0 bases from J; bases unmatched to any gene: 2. Germline CDR1 and CDR2: SGHRS and YFSETQ. The CDR3 has 16 residues. The CDR3 spells CASSLETGGLNTEAFF. The CDR3 region has the DNA TGCGCCAGCAGCTTGGAGACAGGGGGCCTGAACACTGAAGCTTTCTTT.

V and J are TRBV27 and TRBJ1-4; D remains unclear. Germline CDR1 reads MNHEY; CDR2 reads SMNVEV (reference sequence). This CDR3 has 16 amino acids. V was trimmed by 4 bases and J by 2 bases, leaving 14 bases between them. The CDR3 coding sequence is TGTGCCAGCAGTTCTCAGCCAGTCTCTACTAATGAAAAACTGTTTTTT. Residues: CASSSQPVSTNEKLFF.

This clone was observed a handful of times. The J gene is TRBJ2-7, the V gene TRBV2; unclear D gene. The CDR3 covers 13 residues. Looked up from germline, CDR1 is SNHLY and CDR2 is FYNNEI. Trimming stripped 3 bases from V and 7 bases from J, with 13 bases between. The CDR3 here is CASSEPFTREQYF. The CDR3 DNA reads as TGTGCCAGCAGTGAGCCCTTTACGCGAGAGCAGTACTTC.

The V gene is TRBV10-2, the J gene TRBJ2-4, with D perhaps TRBD1 (6 bases). Trimming removed 5 bases from V and 6 bases from J, with 8 bases in between. The CDR3 has 12 amino acids. Per germline, CDR1 WSHSY and CDR2 SAAADI. CDR3 region: CASSTGINIQYF. For the CDR3, the DNA is TGCGCCAGCAGTACAGGGATAAACATTCAGTACTTC.

This clone was counted only a few times. The chain employs TRBV28 and TRBJ2-7, with D uncertain. Germline CDR1 and CDR2: MDHEN and SYDVKM. The CDR3 sequence is 15 residues long. Trimming stripped 5 bases from V and 2 bases from J, with 16 bases between. The CDR3 DNA reads as TGTGCCAGCAGTCACGCAAGGACGGCACCCTACGAGCAGTACTTC. Amino acid sequence: CASSHARTAPYEQYF.

The V call is TRBV15, the J call TRBJ2-6; unclear D gene. The V gene lost 3 bases and the J gene lost 3 bases, with 9 bases spanning the gap. Germline lookup yields CDR1 LNHNV and CDR2 YYDKDF (reference sequence). The CDR3 covers 15 residues. The CDR3 spells CATSSTDIGANVLTF. Written as DNA, the CDR3 is TGTGCCACCAGCAGCACCGACATTGGGGCCAACGTCCTGACTTTC.

This chain uses TRBV11-2 with TRBJ1-5, with D perhaps matching TRBD1 (6 bases). The germline CDR1 and CDR2 sequences are SGHAT and FQNNGV. The CDR3 has 15 residues. V was shortened by 6 bases and J by 1 base, with 13 bases between the two germline ends. In DNA, the CDR3 is TGTGCCAGCAGTGTGGGGGGGGGCAGCAATCAGCCCCAGCATTTT. Amino acid sequence: CASSVGGGSNQPQHF.

This clone has a single count. The V and J genes are TRBV2 and TRBJ2-7; 7 bases are shared with TRBD1. The CDR3 contains 15 residues. Germline CDR1 SNHLY, CDR2 FYNNEI. With V trimmed by 11 bases and J by 4 bases, 17 bases remained unmatched. The CDR3: CAVISSKRGQYEQYF. CDR3 bases: TGTGCCGTAATAAGCAGTAAAAGGGGGCAGTACGAGCAGTACTTC.